One sample yielded the 10 T cell receptor beta chains listed below, sequenced in a study of post-analysis software for immune sequencing data. Broader study findings: TRBV segments more frequent in patients than in controls numbered several and included TRBV5-6, TRBV5-1 and TRBV20-1.

These receptors are not linked to any known antigen. Tagging with unique molecular identifiers was a feature of the TCR beta cDNA libraries. MiXCR, applied by TCRdb to the PCR reads, yields one record per CDR3 protein. Found here are approximately 570,000 distinct CDR3 sequences, about 44% of them singletons; the top ten hold more than 1.5%. The sample taken for sequencing was blood. The receptor source for this set is a girl aged 10-17 years with multiple sclerosis.

The chain recombines TRBV10-3 with TRBJ2-1; 10 nucleotides match TRBD2. The CDR3 covers 19 residues. The germline gives CDR1 ENHRY, CDR2 SYGVKD. V shed 3 bases and J 2 bases; nucleotides not matched to a gene: 13. CDR3 nucleotides: TGTGCCATCAGTGACACGGTCCTAGCGGGGGCCCGAACCTACAATGAGCAGTTCTTC. Translation gives CAISDTVLAGARTYNEQFF.

The chain carries TRBV2 and TRBJ1-2, with 9 bases fitting TRBD1. The CDR3 extends over 12 amino acids. From germline, CDR1 is SNHLY and CDR2 FYNNEI. V lost 7 bases, J lost 8 bases, and 5 bases stayed unmatched. CDR3 in amino acids: CASTNGTGGYTF. The CDR3 region has the DNA TGTGCCAGCACCAACGGGACAGGGGGCTACACCTTC.

The chain has TRBV7-2 and TRBJ2-1; either TRBD1 or TRBD2 may supply D (5 bases each). The germline gives CDR1 SGHTA, CDR2 FQGNSA. This CDR3 has 15 residues. Trimming took 5 bases from V and 0 from J, leaving 11 bases between them. The CDR3 loop is CASSIRDASYNEQFF. As DNA, the CDR3 is TGTGCCAGCAGCATCCGGGACGCCTCCTACAATGAGCAGTTCTTC.

V is TRBV5-1 and J is TRBJ2-5; D is possibly TRBD1 or TRBD2 (5 bases each). CDR3 length equals 16 residues. Trimming stripped 0 bases from V and 1 base from J, with 13 bases between. Germline CDR1 SGHRS, CDR2 YFSETQ. The CDR3 spells CASSLERRDLQETQYF. The CDR3 nucleotides are TGCGCCAGCAGCTTGGAACGCCGGGACCTCCAAGAGACCCAGTACTTC.

This clonotype was picked up a small number of times. The rearrangement joins TRBV12-3 or TRBV12-4 to TRBJ2-1; maybe TRBD1 (7 bases). The CDR3 has 12 amino acids. V was trimmed by 9 bases and J by 15 bases, leaving 21 bases between them. The CDR3 loop is CASQYFRGDLFF. DNA for the CDR3: TGTGCCAGTCAATACTTCAGGGGGGATCTGTTCTTC.

This clonotype was observed a handful of times. V and J are TRBV5-1 and TRBJ2-6, with D unclear. The CDR3 consists of 13 residues. From germline, CDR1 is SGHRS and CDR2 YFSETQ. Trimming removed 6 bases at V and 2 bases at J, with 6 bases between. CDR3 sequence reads: CASKFTGANVLTF. The CDR3 nucleotides are TGCGCCAGCAAATTTACTGGGGCCAACGTCCTGACTTTC.

The CDR3, as DNA: TGCAGTGCTAGAGTAGGGGGGGTCCTCTACGAGCAGTACTTC. Protein sequence: CSARVGGVLYEQYF. The V and J genes are TRBV20-1 and TRBJ2-7, with D tentatively TRBD2 (7 bases). Trimming cost V 1 base and J 3 bases, with 13 bases left between them. This CDR3 comprises 14 residues. CDR1 and CDR2 from the germline V gene are DFQATT and SNEGSKA (reference sequence).

This chain joins TRBV10-3 and TRBJ1-1; TRBD1 might be the D (5 bases). CDR1 and CDR2 from the germline V gene are ENHRY and SYGVKD. CDR3 length equals 14 residues. Trimming left V 6 bases short and J 0 bases short, with 11 bases between. The CDR3 nucleotides read TGTGCCATCAGAGCAGGGTTGATGAACACTGAAGCTTTCTTT. Its protein is CAIRAGLMNTEAFF.

The chain uses TRBV4-1 and TRBJ2-3; the D gene is possibly TRBD1 (5 bases). Trimming pared 2 bases from V and 1 base from J, leaving 10 bases between. Per germline, CDR1 MGHRA and CDR2 YSYEKL. The CDR3 sequence is 15 residues long. The CDR3 DNA is TGCGCCAGCAGCCAACAGGGTTTGGGCACAGATACGCAGTATTTT. Encoded protein: CASSQQGLGTDTQYF.

This sequence joins TRBV12-3 or TRBV12-4 and TRBJ2-7; D is perhaps TRBD2 (5 bases). Trimming left V 5 bases short and J 3 bases short, with 14 bases between. This CDR3 is 14 amino acids long. The CDR3 loop reads CASSPTTTLYEQYF. CDR3 nucleotides: TGTGCCAGCAGTCCCACGACTACCCTCTACGAGCAGTACTTC.